This is a list of T cell receptor beta chains from one sample in a study of blood T cell repertoires in COVID-19. TCRdb's copy holds only in-frame clones and misses some; the assay was immunoSEQ multiplex PCR. The sample consists of roughly 570,000 clones, around nine tenths of them appearing once. Input material: peripheral blood. The source of these receptors is a woman between 45 and 60 years old with COVID-19, enrolled during active disease. Both conserved end residues are part of each CDR3. The D gene is left open where the match is weak. The size entry is marked missing in some rows and otherwise reads once, few, many or a size class.

clone size	D gene	V gene	J gene	CDR3 protein	CDR3 DNA
NA	TRBD2	TRBV18	TRBJ2-7	CASSPLPLGSGVYEQYF	TGTGCCAGCTCACCACTACCGTTAGGTAGCGGGGTCTACGAGCAGTACTTC
NA	NA	TRBV3-1/TRBV3-2	TRBJ1-1	CASSPPGLMNTEAFF	TGTGCCAGCAGCCCCCCGGGACTCATGAACACTGAAGCTTTCTTT
NA	TRBD1	TRBV5-4	TRBJ2-7	CASSRRDRSYEQYF	TGTGCCAGCAGCCGCCGGGACAGGTCGTACGAGCAGTACTTC
NA	NA	TRBV18	TRBJ1-1	CASSPLPVNTEAFF	TGTGCCAGCTCACCACTTCCAGTGAACACTGAAGCTTTCTTT
few	TRBD1	TRBV6-5	TRBJ1-1	CASSYNRGRTEAFF	TGTGCCAGCAGCTATAACAGGGGGCGCACTGAAGCTTTCTTT
NA	NA	TRBV6-1	TRBJ1-1	CASSEFSGLVSTEAFF	TGTGCCAGCAGTGAATTTTCAGGGCTGGTCTCCACTGAAGCTTTCTTT
few	TRBD1	TRBV7-3	TRBJ1-1	CASSLGTGWNTEAFF	TGTGCCAGCAGCTTAGGGACAGGGTGGAACACTGAAGCTTTCTTT
NA	NA	TRBV30	TRBJ2-3	CAWTPFTDTQYF	TGTGCCTGGACCCCTTTCACAGATACGCAGTATTTT
once	NA	TRBV7-8	TRBJ1-6	CASSLVARDNSPLHF	TGTGCCAGCAGCTTAGTCGCGAGGGATAATTCACCCCTCCACTTT
NA	NA	TRBV7-7	TRBJ2-5	CASSHTSGMGETQYF	TGTGCCAGCAGCCATACTTCAGGGATGGGAGAGACCCAGTACTTC
NA	TRBD1	TRBV28	TRBJ1-2	CAGGPGGAYGYTF	TGTGCCGGAGGCCCAGGGGGCGCTTATGGCTACACCTTC
NA	TRBD1	TRBV19	TRBJ2-3	CASRSRTGADTQYF	TGTGCCAGTAGGAGCCGAACAGGGGCAGATACGCAGTATTTT
NA	NA	TRBV11-2	TRBJ1-2	CASSLAGHYGYTF	TGTGCCAGCAGCTTAGCTGGCCACTATGGCTACACCTTC
NA	TRBD2	TRBV5-1	TRBJ2-7	CASSFSGVGYEQYF	TGCGCCAGCAGCTTTAGCGGGGTAGGATACGAGCAGTACTTC
NA	NA	TRBV19	TRBJ1-1	CASSTTGNTEAFF	TGTGCCAGTAGTACTACAGGGAACACTGAAGCTTTCTTT
NA	TRBD1	TRBV28	TRBJ2-7	CASSSPGQTSYEQYF	TGTGCCAGCAGTTCCCCGGGACAGACCTCCTACGAGCAGTACTTC
NA	TRBD1	TRBV6-4	TRBJ2-7	CASPSDLDRRYEQYF	TGTGCCAGCCCATCAGATTTGGACAGGCGTTACGAGCAGTACTTC
NA	NA	TRBV5-1	TRBJ1-2	CASSLAAGGNYGYTF	TGCGCCAGCAGCTTGGCCGCGGGTGGGAACTATGGCTACACCTTC
NA	TRBD1	TRBV9	TRBJ2-2	CASSGSQGARGELFF	TGTGCCAGCAGCGGATCGCAGGGGGCTCGGGGGGAGCTGTTTTTT
once	NA	TRBV11-2	TRBJ1-1	CASSFIFGGMNTEAFF	TGTGCCAGCAGCTTTATCTTCGGAGGAATGAACACTGAAGCTTTCTTT
NA	NA	TRBV5-1	TRBJ1-1	CASRFGRSNTEAFF	TGCGCCAGCAGATTTGGGCGCAGTAACACTGAAGCTTTCTTT
NA	NA	TRBV27	TRBJ1-1	CASSISTALRLFF	TGTGCCAGCTCGATCTCCACTGCCCTACGGTTATTCTTT
NA	TRBD1	TRBV9	TRBJ2-7	CASSDRQGISDEQYF	TGTGCCAGCAGCGACCGACAGGGGATTTCCGACGAGCAGTACTTC
once	TRBD2	TRBV28	TRBJ2-5	CASSKPPGGQETQYF	TGTGCCAGCAGTAAACCTCCGGGAGGACAAGAGACCCAGTACTTC
NA	NA	TRBV20-1	TRBJ1-2	CSARSYGYTF	TGCAGTGCTAGGAGCTATGGCTACACCTTC
NA	TRBD2	TRBV4-1	TRBJ2-3	CASSQDGGRSAGGIDTQYF	TGCGCCAGCAGCCAAGATGGGGGACGGTCAGCGGGGGGCATAGATACGCAGTATTTT
NA	NA	TRBV6-4	TRBJ2-1	CASSVGVSSYNEQFF	TGTGCCAGCAGCGTAGGAGTTAGCTCCTACAATGAGCAGTTCTTC
NA	TRBD2	TRBV5-8	TRBJ2-3	CASSSGLASTDTQYF	TGTGCCAGCAGCTCGGGACTAGCGAGCACAGATACGCAGTATTTT
NA	TRBD2	TRBV10-2	TRBJ2-7	CASSEGLGSEYF	TGCGCCAGCAGTGAGGGACTAGGATCGGAGTACTTC